The rows below give T cell receptor beta chains drawn from one sample of a study of response to subunit inactivated influenza vaccine. TCRdb called the RT-PCR reads again in MiXCR, with one record for every CDR3 protein. In the table there are approximately 500,000 distinct CDR3 sequences, 13% of which are singletons. This specimen was PBMCs from blood, taken around seven weeks after vaccination. The receptors were gathered from a man aged 45-60 years who received an inactivated influenza vaccine. The CDR3 runs from the conserved cysteine through the conserved F or W. A D gene is named only where the DNA matches it firmly. Some rows have no size entry. The others give once, few or many, or a class for an expanded clone.

size,D,V,J,CDR3,DNA
NA,NA,TRBV5-1,TRBJ2-5,CASSLFGSQETQYF,TGCGCCAGCAGCTTGTTTGGGAGCCAAGAGACCCAGTACTTC
few,TRBD2,TRBV28,TRBJ2-7,CASSLWAGASYEQYF,TGTGCCAGCAGTTTATGGGCGGGAGCTTCCTACGAGCAGTACTTC
NA,NA,TRBV7-3,TRBJ1-5,CASSRGPGENQHF,TGTGCCAGCAGCAGGGGCCCAGGGGAGAACCAGCATTTT
NA,TRBD1,TRBV6-2/TRBV6-3,TRBJ2-7,CASRLGTGSHEQYF,TGTGCCAGCAGATTGGGGACAGGGTCCCACGAGCAGTACTTC
many,NA,TRBV5-1,TRBJ2-2,CASSAQGWTSGELFF,TGCGCCAGCAGCGCACAGGGATGGACCAGCGGGGAGCTGTTTTTT
few,TRBD2,TRBV4-3,TRBJ2-7,CASSQDRSGGWTYEQYF,TGCGCCAGCAGCCAAGATCGATCCGGGGGGTGGACCTACGAGCAGTACTTC
NA,NA,TRBV18,TRBJ2-7,CASSSGLPTYEQYF,TGTGCCAGCTCATCGGGACTTCCCACCTACGAGCAGTACTTC
few,NA,TRBV5-6,TRBJ2-3,CASSLKWQGSTDTQYF,TGTGCCAGCAGCTTAAAATGGCAGGGGTCCACAGATACGCAGTATTTT
few,TRBD2,TRBV6-2/TRBV6-3,TRBJ2-2,CASRLGLAVNTGELFF,TGTGCCAGCCGATTGGGACTAGCGGTGAACACCGGGGAGCTGTTTTTT
few,NA,TRBV2,TRBJ2-5,CASCGTEETQYF,TGTGCCAGCTGTGGGACGGAAGAGACCCAGTACTTC
NA,TRBD2,TRBV9,TRBJ2-3,CASSALLAAGAPDTQYF,TGTGCCAGCAGCGCCCTCCTCGCAGCGGGAGCCCCAGATACGCAGTATTTT
many,NA,TRBV10-3,TRBJ2-1,CAISELEQYNEQFF,TGTGCCATCAGTGAGTTAGAGCAGTACAATGAGCAGTTCTTC